The subject of this entry is one T cell receptor beta chain. The entry originates in a study of cytomegalovirus exposure and HLA in healthy donors. CDR3 length equals 17 residues. The ends lost 0 bases at V and 5 bases at J; junction bases unmatched: 9. Germline CDR1 is LGHNA and CDR2 is YNFKEQ. PCR employed 60 Vbeta and 13 Jbeta primers. Sequencing used immunoSEQ multiplex PCR; TCRdb keeps in-frame clones, though not all of them. The sample has 55,000 to 70,000 clones, about 74% seen once. The chain employs TRBV4-2 and TRBJ2-3; 9 nucleotides line up with TRBD2. The origin of this receptor is a woman aged 55-70 years in good health and CMV-seropositive. Sequencing was performed on PBMCs. CDR3 sequence (DNA): TGTGCCAGCAGCCAAGAGTTGGGCGGGGGGGCTGTAGATACGCAGTATTTT. Translation: CASSQELGGGAVDTQYF.